These 13 T cell receptor beta chains were all obtained from the same sample, sequenced in a study of T cell responses to AZD1222 COVID-19 vaccine. Only in-frame clones appear in the TCRdb table, and some are missing; sequencing was by immunoSEQ multiplex PCR. The sample holds approximately 170,000 clones, under 95% seen once. The specimen was peripheral blood, collected on day 0 of AZD1222 vaccination. These receptors all come from an adult in good health.

V usage is TRBV9 and J usage is TRBJ1-2; D is unresolved. The ends were cut back, 4 bases at V and 1 base at J, with 11 bases in the middle. CDR3 length: 14 residues. Germline CDR1 reads SGDLS; CDR2 reads YYNGEE. The CDR3 nucleotides are TGTGCCAGCAGCCCCGAAGGAGATAACTATGGCTACACCTTC. Its translation: CASSPEGDNYGYTF. Complete variable domain (other parts from reference TRBV9 and TRBJ1-2): DSGVTQTPKHLITATGQRVTLRCSPRSGDLSVYWYQQSLDQGLQFLIQYYNGEERAKGNILERFSAQQFPDLHSELNLSSLELGDSALYFCASSPEGDNYGYTFGSGTRLTVV.

This chain links TRBV2 with TRBJ1-2; the D is unclear. V shed 1 base and J shed 3 bases, with 3 bases lying between them. The CDR3 loop spans 12 amino acids. Germline CDR1 and CDR2: SNHLY and FYNNEI. The DNA of the CDR3 is TGTGCCAGCAGTGAAGGGGACTATGGCTACACCTTC. Protein product: CASSEGDYGYTF.

CDR3 bases: TGTGCCACCAGCAGAGATGGGTCCGAGGGGGAGACCCAGTACTTC. Its translation: CATSRDGSEGETQYF. The rearrangement uses TRBV15 and TRBJ2-5; D is tentatively TRBD1 or TRBD2 (5 bases each). CDR1 LNHNV and CDR2 YYDKDF come from the germline V gene (reference sequence). V lost 0 bases to trimming and J lost 5 bases, with 13 bases between them. This CDR3 is 15 amino acids long.

The genes are TRBV12-3 or TRBV12-4 and TRBJ1-4; D gene uncertain. CDR3 length: 13 residues. Trimming stripped 4 bases from V and 5 bases from J, with 8 bases between. CDR3 sequence: CASSWTGNEKLFF. For the CDR3, the DNA is TGTGCCAGCAGTTGGACCGGGAATGAAAAACTGTTTTTT.

This chain joins TRBV7-9 and TRBJ2-1; 11 bases map to TRBD2. The CDR3 has 18 amino acids. J gave up 7 bases and V 5 bases, and 16 bases lay outside the gene matches. Germline CDR1 and CDR2: SEHNR and FQNEAQ (reference sequence). The DNA of the CDR3 is TGTGCCAGCAGCCGAATCGTCGGGACTAGCGGAGTGGTAAATGAGCAGTTCTTC. It is translated as CASSRIVGTSGVVNEQFF.

This chain connects TRBV4-1 to TRBJ1-1; D remains ambiguous. The CDR3 is made up of 13 amino acids. V was shortened by 3 bases and J by 2 bases, with 7 bases between the two germline ends. CDR1 is MGHRA, CDR2 YSYEKL, per germline. CDR3 sequence reads: CASSQVLNTEAFF. DNA for the CDR3: TGCGCCAGCAGCCAGGTGCTTAACACTGAAGCTTTCTTT.

The chain couples TRBV27 to TRBJ1-1; D remains ambiguous. CDR3 size: 15 residues. V lost 2 bases, J lost 1 base, and 11 bases lay in between. Looked up from germline, CDR1 is MNHEY and CDR2 is SMNVEV (reference sequence). This CDR3 reads CASSLRFPGNTEAFF. For the CDR3, the DNA is TGTGCCAGCAGTTTACGGTTCCCTGGGAACACTGAAGCTTTCTTT.

This sequence joins TRBV28 and TRBJ1-1; no reliable D call. V lost 6 bases, J lost 7 bases, and 12 bases lay in between. This CDR3 is 12 amino acids long. CDR1 and CDR2 (germline): MDHEN, SYDVKM. In DNA, the CDR3 is TGTGCCAGCAGCCCGAATCCATTTGAAGCTTTCTTT. Its protein is CASSPNPFEAFF.

The gene calls are TRBV6-4 and TRBJ2-3; TRBD2 agrees at 9 bases. CDR1 is MRHNA and CDR2 is SNTAGT in the germline V gene. Germline trimming cut 2 bases from V and 4 bases from J; bases unmatched to any gene: 4. The CDR3 is made up of 15 amino acids. In DNA, the CDR3 is TGTGCCAGCAGTGACGGTAGCGGGAGTGCAGATACGCAGTATTTT. It is translated as CASSDGSGSADTQYF.

The chain has TRBV3-1 (or the pseudogene TRBV3-2) and TRBJ1-2; no clear D. In germline, CDR1 is LGHDT, CDR2 YNNKEL (reference sequence). Trimming took 5 bases from V and 4 from J, leaving 8 bases between them. There are 12 residues in the CDR3. CDR3 sequence: CASSRRGYGYTF. The CDR3 DNA sequence: TGTGCCAGCAGCAGGCGGGGCTATGGCTACACCTTC.

This chain links TRBV5-1 with TRBJ2-7; D tentatively fits TRBD1 or TRBD2 (5 bases each). Between the trimmed V and J ends, which lost 0 bases and 2 bases, there was a span of 9 bases. The germline CDR1 and CDR2 sequences are SGHRS and YFSETQ. The CDR3 has 14 amino acids. Here the CDR3 reads CASSLGDATYEQYF. The DNA of the CDR3 is TGCGCCAGCAGCTTGGGGGACGCAACCTACGAGCAGTACTTC.

This chain joins TRBV27 and TRBJ2-7, with D possibly matching TRBD1 (6 bases). Germline assignment: CDR1 MNHEY and CDR2 SMNVEV (reference sequence). The CDR3 contains 13 residues. Trimming left V 3 bases short and J 3 bases short, with 9 bases between. In DNA form, the CDR3 reads TGTGCCAGCAGTTTGCAGGGGAGCTACGAGCAGTACTTC. It specifies CASSLQGSYEQYF.

The chain couples TRBV5-1 to TRBJ2-3; D not resolved. The CDR3 covers 12 residues. Germline assignment: CDR1 SGHRS and CDR2 YFSETQ. Trimming took 2 bases from V and 5 from J, leaving 6 bases between them. This CDR3 reads CASSFGGDTQYF. The CDR3 nucleotides are TGCGCCAGCAGCTTTGGCGGAGATACGCAGTATTTT.